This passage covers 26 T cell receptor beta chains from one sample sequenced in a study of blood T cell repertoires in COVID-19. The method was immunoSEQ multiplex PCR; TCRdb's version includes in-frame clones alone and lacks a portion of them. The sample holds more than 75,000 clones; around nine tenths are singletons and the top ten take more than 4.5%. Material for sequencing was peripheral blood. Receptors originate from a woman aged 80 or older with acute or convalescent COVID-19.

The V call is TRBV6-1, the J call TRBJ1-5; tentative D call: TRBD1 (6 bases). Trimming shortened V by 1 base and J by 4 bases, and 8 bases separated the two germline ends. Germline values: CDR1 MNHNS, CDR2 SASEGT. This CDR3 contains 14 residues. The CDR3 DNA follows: TGTGCCAGCAGTGAAGTACAGGGAAATCAGCCCCAGCATTTT. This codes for CASSEVQGNQPQHF.

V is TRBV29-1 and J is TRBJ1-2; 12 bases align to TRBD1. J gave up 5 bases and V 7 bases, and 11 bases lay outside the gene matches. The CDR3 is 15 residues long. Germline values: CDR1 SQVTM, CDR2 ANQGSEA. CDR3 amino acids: CSDAGTGGASYGYTF. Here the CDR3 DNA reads TGCAGCGACGCCGGGACAGGGGGCGCAAGTTATGGCTACACCTTC.

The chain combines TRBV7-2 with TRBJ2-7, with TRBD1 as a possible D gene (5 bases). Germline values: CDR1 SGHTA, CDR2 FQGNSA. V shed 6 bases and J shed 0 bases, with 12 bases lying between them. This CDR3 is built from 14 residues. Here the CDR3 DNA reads TGTGCCAGCAGGGTGACAGCAATCTCCTACGAGCAGTACTTC. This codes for CASRVTAISYEQYF.

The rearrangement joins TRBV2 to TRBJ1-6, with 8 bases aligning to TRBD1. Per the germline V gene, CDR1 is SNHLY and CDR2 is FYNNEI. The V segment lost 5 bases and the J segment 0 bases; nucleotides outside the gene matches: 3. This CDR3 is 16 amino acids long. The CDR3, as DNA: TGTGCCAGCAGTCGACAGGGGAGCTCCTATAATTCACCCCTCCACTTT. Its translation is CASSRQGSSYNSPLHF.

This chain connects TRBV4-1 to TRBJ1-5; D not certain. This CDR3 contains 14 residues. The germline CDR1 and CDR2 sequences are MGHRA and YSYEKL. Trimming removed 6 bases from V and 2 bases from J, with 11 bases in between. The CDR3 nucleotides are TGCGCCAGCAGGGGCGGAGGAGGCAATCAGCCCCAGCATTTT. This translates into CASRGGGGNQPQHF.

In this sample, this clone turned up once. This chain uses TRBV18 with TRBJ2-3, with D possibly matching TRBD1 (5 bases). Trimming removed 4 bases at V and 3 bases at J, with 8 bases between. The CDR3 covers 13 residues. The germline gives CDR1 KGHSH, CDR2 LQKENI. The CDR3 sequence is CASSLDSTDTQYF. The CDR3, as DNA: TGTGCCAGCTCACTTGACAGTACAGATACGCAGTATTTT.

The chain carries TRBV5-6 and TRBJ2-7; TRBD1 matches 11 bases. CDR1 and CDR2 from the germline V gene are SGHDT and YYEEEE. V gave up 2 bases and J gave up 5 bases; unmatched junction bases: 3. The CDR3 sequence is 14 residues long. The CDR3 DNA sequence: TGTGCCAGCAGCTTCGGACAGGGGGCCGACGAGCAGTACTTC. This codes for CASSFGQGADEQYF.

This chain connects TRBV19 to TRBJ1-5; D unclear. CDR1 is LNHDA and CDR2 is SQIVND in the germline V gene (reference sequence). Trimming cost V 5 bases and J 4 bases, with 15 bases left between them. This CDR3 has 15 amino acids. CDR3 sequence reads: CASSGGQLSNQPQHF. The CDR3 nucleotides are TGTGCCAGTAGTGGTGGTCAACTGTCTAATCAGCCCCAGCATTTT. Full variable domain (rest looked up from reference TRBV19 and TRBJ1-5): DGGITQSPKYLFRKEGQNVTLSCEQNLNHDAMYWYRQDPGQGLRLIYYSQIVNDFQKGDIAEGYSVSREKKESFPLTVTSAQKNPTAFYLCASSGGQLSNQPQHFGDGTRLSIL.

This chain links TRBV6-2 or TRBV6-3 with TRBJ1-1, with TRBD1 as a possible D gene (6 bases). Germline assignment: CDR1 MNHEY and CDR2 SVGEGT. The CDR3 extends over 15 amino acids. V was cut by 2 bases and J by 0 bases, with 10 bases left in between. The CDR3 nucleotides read TGTGCCAGCAGTTACCCGCAGGGGTTGAACACTGAAGCTTTCTTT. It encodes CASSYPQGLNTEAFF.

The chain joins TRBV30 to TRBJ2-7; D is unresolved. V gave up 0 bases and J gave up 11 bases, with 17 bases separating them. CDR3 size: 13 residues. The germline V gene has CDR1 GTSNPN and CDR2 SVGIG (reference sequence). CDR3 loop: CAWSVVSPGAKYF. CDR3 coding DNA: TGTGCCTGGAGTGTAGTTTCGCCTGGAGCAAAGTACTTC.

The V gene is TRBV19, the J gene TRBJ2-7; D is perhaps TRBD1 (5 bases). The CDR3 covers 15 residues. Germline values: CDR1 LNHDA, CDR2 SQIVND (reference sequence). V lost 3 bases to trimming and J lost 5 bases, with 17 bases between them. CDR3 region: CASSIEQGRFHEQYF. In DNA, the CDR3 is TGTGCCAGTAGTATCGAGCAGGGAAGGTTCCACGAGCAGTACTTC.

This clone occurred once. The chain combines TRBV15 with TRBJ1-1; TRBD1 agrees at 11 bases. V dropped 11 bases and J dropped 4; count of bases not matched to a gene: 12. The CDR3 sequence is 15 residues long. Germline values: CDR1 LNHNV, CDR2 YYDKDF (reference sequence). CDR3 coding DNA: TGTGCCTCCGAACGGGACAGGGGGTGGGGCACTGAAGCTTTCTTT. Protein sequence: CASERDRGWGTEAFF.

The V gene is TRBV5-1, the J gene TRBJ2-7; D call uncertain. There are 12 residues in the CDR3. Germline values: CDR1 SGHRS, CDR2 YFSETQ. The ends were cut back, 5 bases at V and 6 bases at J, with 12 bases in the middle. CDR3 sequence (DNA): TGCGCCAGCAGACGAACTTCAAGCGAGCAGTACTTC. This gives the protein CASRRTSSEQYF. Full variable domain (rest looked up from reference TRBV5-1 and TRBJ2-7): KAGVTQTPRYLIKTRGQQVTLSCSPISGHRSVSWYQQTPGQGLQFLFEYFSETQRNKGNFPGRFSGRQFSNSRSEMNVSTLELGDSALYLCASRRTSSEQYFGPGTRLTVT.

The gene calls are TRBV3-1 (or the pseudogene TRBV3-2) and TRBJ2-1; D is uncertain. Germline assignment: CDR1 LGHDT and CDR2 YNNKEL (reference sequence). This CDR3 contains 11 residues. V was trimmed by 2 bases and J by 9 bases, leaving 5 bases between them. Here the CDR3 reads CASSQKLEQFF. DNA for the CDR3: TGTGCCAGCAGCCAAAAACTTGAGCAGTTCTTC.

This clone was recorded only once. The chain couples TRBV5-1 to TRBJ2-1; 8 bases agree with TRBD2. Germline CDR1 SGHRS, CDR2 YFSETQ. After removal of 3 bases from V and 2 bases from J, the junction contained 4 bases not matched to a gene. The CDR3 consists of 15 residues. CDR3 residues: CASSSLTSAYNEQFF. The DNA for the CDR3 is TGCGCCAGCAGCTCTTTGACTAGCGCCTACAATGAGCAGTTCTTC.

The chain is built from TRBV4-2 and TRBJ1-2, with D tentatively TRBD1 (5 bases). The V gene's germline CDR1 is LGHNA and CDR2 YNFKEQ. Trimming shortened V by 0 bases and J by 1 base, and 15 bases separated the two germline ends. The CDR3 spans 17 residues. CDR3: CASSQDTGQGFNYGYTF. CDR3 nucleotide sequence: TGTGCCAGCAGCCAAGATACAGGCCAAGGGTTTAACTATGGCTACACCTTC.

For the CDR3, the DNA is TGTGCCAGCAGTTCACCGGGACAGGGGACCACTGAAGCTTTCTTT. The encoded protein is CASSSPGQGTTEAFF. The chain carries TRBV6-5 and TRBJ1-1; 10 nucleotides line up with TRBD1. V lost 4 bases and J lost 4; bases outside the gene matches: 6. CDR3 size: 15 residues. Germline values: CDR1 MNHEY, CDR2 SVGAGI.

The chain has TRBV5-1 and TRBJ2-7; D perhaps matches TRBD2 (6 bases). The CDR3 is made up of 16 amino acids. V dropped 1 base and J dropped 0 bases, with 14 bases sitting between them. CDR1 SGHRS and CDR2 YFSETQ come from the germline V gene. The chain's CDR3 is CASSLTPRGSSYEQYF. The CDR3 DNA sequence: TGCGCCAGCAGCTTGACCCCTCGGGGGAGCTCCTACGAGCAGTACTTC.

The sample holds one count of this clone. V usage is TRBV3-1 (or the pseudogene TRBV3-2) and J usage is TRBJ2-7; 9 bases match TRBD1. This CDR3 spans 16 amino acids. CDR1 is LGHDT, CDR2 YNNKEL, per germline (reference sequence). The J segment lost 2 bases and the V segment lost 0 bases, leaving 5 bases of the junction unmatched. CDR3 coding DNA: TGTGCCAGCAGCCAAGATTTTAGACAGGGGGCCTACGAGCAGTACTTC. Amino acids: CASSQDFRQGAYEQYF.

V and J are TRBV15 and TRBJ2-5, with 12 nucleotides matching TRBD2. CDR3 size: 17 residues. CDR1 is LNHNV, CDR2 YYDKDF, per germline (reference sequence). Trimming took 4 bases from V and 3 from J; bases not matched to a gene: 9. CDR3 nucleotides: TGTGCCACCAGCACCCCTAGCGGGAGGGCCGAGGAAGAGACCCAGTACTTC. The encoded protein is CATSTPSGRAEEETQYF.

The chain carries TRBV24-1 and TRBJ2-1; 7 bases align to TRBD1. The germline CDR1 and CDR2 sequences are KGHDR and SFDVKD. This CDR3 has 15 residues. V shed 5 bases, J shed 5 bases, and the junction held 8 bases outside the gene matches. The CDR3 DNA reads TGTGCCACCAGTGCCCTAGGGGGCTCTGACAATGAGCAGTTCTTC. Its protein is CATSALGGSDNEQFF.

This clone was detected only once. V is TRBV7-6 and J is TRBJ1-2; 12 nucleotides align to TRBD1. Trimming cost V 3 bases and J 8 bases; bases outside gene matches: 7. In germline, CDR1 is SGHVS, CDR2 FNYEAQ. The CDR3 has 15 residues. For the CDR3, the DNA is TGTGCCAGCAGCTTCGGGGACAGGGGGCTGGAAGGCTACACCTTC. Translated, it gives CASSFGDRGLEGYTF.

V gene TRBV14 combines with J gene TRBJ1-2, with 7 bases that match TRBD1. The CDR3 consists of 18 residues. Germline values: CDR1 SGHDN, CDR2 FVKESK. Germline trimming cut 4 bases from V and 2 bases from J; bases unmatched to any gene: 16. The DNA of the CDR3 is TGTGCCAGCAGCCGAGCCGGGACAGTAAAACCTATCAACTATGGCTACACCTTC. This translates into CASSRAGTVKPINYGYTF.

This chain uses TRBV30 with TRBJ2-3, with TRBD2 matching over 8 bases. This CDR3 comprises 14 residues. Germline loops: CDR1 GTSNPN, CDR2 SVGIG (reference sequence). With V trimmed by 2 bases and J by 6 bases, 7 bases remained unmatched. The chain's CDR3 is CAWSISGAADTQYF. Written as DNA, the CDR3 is TGTGCCTGGAGTATTAGCGGGGCGGCGGATACGCAGTATTTT.

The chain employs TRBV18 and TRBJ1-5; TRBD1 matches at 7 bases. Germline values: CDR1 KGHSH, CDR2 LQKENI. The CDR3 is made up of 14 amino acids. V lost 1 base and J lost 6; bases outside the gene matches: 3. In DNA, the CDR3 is TGTGCCAGCTCACCACTCCAGGGGGGTCAGCCCCAGCATTTT. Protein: CASSPLQGGQPQHF.

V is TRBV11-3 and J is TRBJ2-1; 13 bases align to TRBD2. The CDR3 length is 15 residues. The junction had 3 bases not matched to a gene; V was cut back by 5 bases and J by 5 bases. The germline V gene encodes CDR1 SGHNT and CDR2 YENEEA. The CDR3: CASSKGLAGNNEQFF. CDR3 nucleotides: TGTGCCAGCAGCAAGGGACTAGCGGGGAACAATGAGCAGTTCTTC.